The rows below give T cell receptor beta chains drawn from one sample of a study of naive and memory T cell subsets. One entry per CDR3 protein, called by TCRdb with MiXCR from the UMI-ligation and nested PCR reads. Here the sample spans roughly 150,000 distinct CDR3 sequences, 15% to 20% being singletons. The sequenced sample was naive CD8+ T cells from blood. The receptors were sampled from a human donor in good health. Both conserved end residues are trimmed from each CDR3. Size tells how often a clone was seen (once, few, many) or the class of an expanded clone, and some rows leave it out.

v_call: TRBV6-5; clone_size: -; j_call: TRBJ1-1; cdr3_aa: ASSSWGVGTEAF
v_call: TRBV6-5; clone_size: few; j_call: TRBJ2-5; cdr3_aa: ASRSGTGNGETQY
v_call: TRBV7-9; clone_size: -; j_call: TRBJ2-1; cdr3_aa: ASSPGGLGEF
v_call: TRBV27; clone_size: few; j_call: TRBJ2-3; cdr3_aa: ASSLSSWLAGTDTQY
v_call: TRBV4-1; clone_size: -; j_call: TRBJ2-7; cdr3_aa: ASSHKTGDPYEQY
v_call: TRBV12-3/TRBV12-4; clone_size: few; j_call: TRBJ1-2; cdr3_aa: ASRGMVTGAGT
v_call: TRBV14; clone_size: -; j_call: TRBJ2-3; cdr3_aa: ASSQKREAPTDTQY
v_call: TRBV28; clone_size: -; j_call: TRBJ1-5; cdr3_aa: ASRKRGPRNQPQH
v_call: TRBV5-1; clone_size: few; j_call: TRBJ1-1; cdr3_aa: ASSPKQGMNTEAF
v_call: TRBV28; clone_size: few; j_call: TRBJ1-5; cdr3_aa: ASRNRFSNQPQH